This T cell receptor beta chain came from a study of T-cell memory formation after mild COVID-19. This clonotype was detected a few times. Its antigen remains unknown. Trimming took 4 bases from V and 5 from J, leaving 16 bases between them. From germline, CDR1 is SGHRS and CDR2 YFSETQ. CDR3 length: 15 residues. From 5'RACE with constant-segment primers came TCR alpha and TCR beta cDNA libraries that carried sample barcodes and UMIs. TCRdb redid the calling of the 5' RACE reads with MiXCR, one entry per CDR3 protein. The sample yields around 320,000 distinct CDR3 sequences, 25% to 30% seen once. Study observations and caveats: Contracting clones from day 15 to 85 showed balanced CD4/CD8; later expanders favored CD4+.

The clonotype originates from an adult woman who had mild COVID-19 (a few samples of this study predate the infection). Cell type and time point are not known. The rearrangement joins TRBV5-1 to TRBJ2-1, with D possibly matching TRBD1 (6 bases). Sample: PBMCs or a T cell subset sorted from them (not recorded which). This CDR3 is CASSLPGTPNNEQFF. CDR3 in DNA: TGCGCCAGCAGCCTACCCGGGACACCAAACAATGAGCAGTTCTTC.